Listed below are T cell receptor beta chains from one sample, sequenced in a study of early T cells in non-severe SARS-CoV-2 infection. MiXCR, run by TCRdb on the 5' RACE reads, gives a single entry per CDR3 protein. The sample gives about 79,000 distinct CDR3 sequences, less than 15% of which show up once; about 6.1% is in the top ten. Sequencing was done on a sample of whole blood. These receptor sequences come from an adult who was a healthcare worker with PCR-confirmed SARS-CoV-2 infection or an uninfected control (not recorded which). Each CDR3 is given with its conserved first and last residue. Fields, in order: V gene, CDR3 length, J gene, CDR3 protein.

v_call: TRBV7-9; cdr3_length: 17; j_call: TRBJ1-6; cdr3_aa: CASSASQWISYNSPLHF
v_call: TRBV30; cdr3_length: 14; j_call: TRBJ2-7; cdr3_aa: CAWSGVARVYEQYF
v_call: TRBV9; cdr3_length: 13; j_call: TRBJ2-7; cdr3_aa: CASSVDARYEQYF
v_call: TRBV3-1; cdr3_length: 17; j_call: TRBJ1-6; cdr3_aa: CASSHPGGGGVNSPLHF
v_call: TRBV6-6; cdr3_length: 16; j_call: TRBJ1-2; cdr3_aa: CASSYSPGTRGYGYTF
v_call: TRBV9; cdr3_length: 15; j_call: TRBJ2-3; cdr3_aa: CASSVEGTSTDTQYF
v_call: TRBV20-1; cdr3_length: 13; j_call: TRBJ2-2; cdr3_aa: CSASNRNTGELFF
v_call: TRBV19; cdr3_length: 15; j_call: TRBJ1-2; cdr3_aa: CASSSGPGGKYGYTF
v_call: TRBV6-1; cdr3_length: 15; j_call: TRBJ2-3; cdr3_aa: CASSGRTGSTDTQYF
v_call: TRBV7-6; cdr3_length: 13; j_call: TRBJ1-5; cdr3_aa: CASSFGDNQPQHF
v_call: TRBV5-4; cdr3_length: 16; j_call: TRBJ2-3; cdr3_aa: CASSLSASAFTDTQYF
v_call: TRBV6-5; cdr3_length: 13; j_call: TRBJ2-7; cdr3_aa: CASSYAGIDEQYF
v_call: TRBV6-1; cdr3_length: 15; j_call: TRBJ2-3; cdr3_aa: CASSEGWGAQDTQYF
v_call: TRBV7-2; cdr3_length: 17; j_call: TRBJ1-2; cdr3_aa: CASSSDPRDRGQYGYTF
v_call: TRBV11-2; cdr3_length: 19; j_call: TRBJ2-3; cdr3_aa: CASSLDPASGGASLDTQYF
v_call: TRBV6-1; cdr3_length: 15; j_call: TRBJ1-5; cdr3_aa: CASSEEGLSNQPQHF
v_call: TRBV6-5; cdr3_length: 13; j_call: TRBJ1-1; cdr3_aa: CASSHQLQSWAFF
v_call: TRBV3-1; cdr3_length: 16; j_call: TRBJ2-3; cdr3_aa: CASSPRTSGSSYTQYF
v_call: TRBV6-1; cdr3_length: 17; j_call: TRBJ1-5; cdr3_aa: CASSLLGTGNSNQPQHF
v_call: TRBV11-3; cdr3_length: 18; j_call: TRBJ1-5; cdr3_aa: CASSSTPTEKISNQPQHF
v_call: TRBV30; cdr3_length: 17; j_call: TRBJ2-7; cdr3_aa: CAWSGMKPGQRIYEQYF
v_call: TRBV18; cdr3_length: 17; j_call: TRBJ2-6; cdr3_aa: CASSRGGTNSGANVLTF
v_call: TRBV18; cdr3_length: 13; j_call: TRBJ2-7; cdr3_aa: CASSPPQTYEQYF
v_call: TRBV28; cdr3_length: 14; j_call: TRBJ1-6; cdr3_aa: CASSFPAGNSPLHF
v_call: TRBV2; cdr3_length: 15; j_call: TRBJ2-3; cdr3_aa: CASSTRGGGTDTQYF
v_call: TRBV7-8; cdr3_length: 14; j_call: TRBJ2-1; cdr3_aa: CASSLLGQANEQFF
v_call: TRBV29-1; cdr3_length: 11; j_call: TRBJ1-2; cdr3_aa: CSVVFRAGYTF
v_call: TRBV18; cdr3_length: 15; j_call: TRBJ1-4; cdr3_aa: CASSPQPATNEKLFF
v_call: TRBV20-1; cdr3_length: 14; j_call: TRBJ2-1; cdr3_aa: CSARGLTTDNEQFF
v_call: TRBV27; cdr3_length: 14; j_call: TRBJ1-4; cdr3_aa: CASSLLPGGEKLFF
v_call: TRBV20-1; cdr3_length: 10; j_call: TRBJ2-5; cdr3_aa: CSAVAETQYF
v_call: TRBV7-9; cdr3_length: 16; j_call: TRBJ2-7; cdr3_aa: CASTDRGRIPTYEQYF
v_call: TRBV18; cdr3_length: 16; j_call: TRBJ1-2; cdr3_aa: CASSHKSGTESYGYTF
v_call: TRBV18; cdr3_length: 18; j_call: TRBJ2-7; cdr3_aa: CASSLGRGDRFYSYEQYF
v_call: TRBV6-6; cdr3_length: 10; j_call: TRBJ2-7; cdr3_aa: CASRGNEQYF
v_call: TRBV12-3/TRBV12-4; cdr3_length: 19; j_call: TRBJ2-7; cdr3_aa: CASRPGRTGVSIFSYEQYF
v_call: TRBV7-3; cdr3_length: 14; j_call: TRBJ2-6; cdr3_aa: CASSLNPGANVLTF
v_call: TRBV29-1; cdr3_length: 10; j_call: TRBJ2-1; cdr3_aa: CSVERGTQFF
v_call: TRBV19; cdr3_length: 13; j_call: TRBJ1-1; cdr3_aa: CASSPHREAEAFF
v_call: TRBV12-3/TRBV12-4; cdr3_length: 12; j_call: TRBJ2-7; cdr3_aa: CASRGTTYEQYF
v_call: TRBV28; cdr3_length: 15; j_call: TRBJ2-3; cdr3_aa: CASIDRGRRTDTQYF